These T cell receptor beta chains were read from a single sample in a study of response to subunit inactivated influenza vaccine. TCRdb analysed the RT-PCR reads with MiXCR anew, one entry per CDR3 protein. The sample yields 490,000 or so distinct CDR3 sequences, about 8% seen once. The sample consisted of PBMCs from blood, taken less than 30 months after vaccination. These receptors were collected from a man between 50 and 70 years old who received an inactivated influenza vaccine. Both conserved end residues are part of each CDR3. Each record gives: J gene, V gene, CDR3 protein.

j_gene: TRBJ1-3; v_gene: TRBV4-1; CDR3aa: CASSQGLGPNTIYF
j_gene: TRBJ2-4; v_gene: TRBV28; CDR3aa: CASSSPRRGGYIQYF
j_gene: TRBJ1-5; v_gene: TRBV7-2; CDR3aa: CASSLGAPGQPQHF
j_gene: TRBJ2-3; v_gene: TRBV9; CDR3aa: CASSVAMGSGGAGRTDTQYF
j_gene: TRBJ1-1; v_gene: TRBV4-1; CDR3aa: CASSPEARTEAFF
j_gene: TRBJ1-4; v_gene: TRBV5-1; CDR3aa: CASSPFLQGTNEKLFF
j_gene: TRBJ1-2; v_gene: TRBV20-1; CDR3aa: CSARDRAAPSYGYTF
j_gene: TRBJ2-2; v_gene: TRBV14; CDR3aa: CASRTYSGANTGELFF
j_gene: TRBJ2-5; v_gene: TRBV20-1; CDR3aa: CSARQGAGGYQETQYF
j_gene: TRBJ2-3; v_gene: TRBV20-1; CDR3aa: CSARVGTSGTVDTQYF
j_gene: TRBJ2-5; v_gene: TRBV7-9; CDR3aa: CASSLSETQYF